Listed below are T cell receptor beta chains from one sample, sequenced in a study of Ad26.COV2.S vaccination and SARS-CoV-2 variants. Using immunoSEQ multiplex PCR, the repertoire was profiled, and TCRdb retains in-frame clones only, with some absent. The sample contains approximately 90,000 clones, under 90% of which appear only once. The sample in question was peripheral blood, obtained after recovery from COVID-19. Source of these receptors: a human donor who had recovered from COVID-19. The CDR3 runs from the conserved cysteine through the conserved F or W. D genes are given only for firm matches. Part of the rows lack a size; the others show once, few, many or a class for expanded clones.

j_call v_call clone_size d_call cdr3_aa cdr3_nt
TRBJ1-3 TRBV5-1 - - CASSLEGGPIYF TGCGCCAGCAGCTTGGAAGGGGGACCCATATATTTT
TRBJ2-5 TRBV11-3 once - CASSLGPGEAETQYF TGTGCCAGCAGCTTAGGCCCAGGAGAGGCGGAGACCCAGTACTTC
TRBJ2-5 TRBV5-8 - TRBD1 CASSWGTEPYQETQYF TGTGCCAGCAGCTGGGGGACAGAGCCTTACCAAGAGACCCAGTACTTC
TRBJ2-7 TRBV2 - - CASLPISSYEQYF TGTGCCAGCCTTCCGATATCTTCCTACGAGCAGTACTTC
TRBJ2-5 TRBV28 - TRBD1 CASSLFQGAYSETQYF TGTGCCAGCAGTTTATTTCAGGGGGCTTATTCGGAGACCCAGTACTTC
TRBJ2-1 TRBV24-1 - - CATSDKGVQFF TGTGCCACCAGTGATAAGGGGGTGCAGTTCTTC
TRBJ2-7 TRBV24-1 - - CATSGGGFRDEQYF TGTGCCACCAGTGGAGGAGGCTTCCGTGACGAGCAGTACTTC
TRBJ2-4 TRBV6-2/TRBV6-3 few TRBD2 CASSYSLVAGGPRTKNIQYF TGTGCCAGCAGTTACTCTTTGGTAGCGGGAGGGCCCCGGACCAAAAACATTCAGTACTTC
TRBJ1-2 TRBV19 few TRBD1 CASLAGTANYGYTF TGTGCCAGTCTCGCCGGGACAGCTAACTATGGCTACACCTTC
TRBJ1-3 TRBV7-2 - - CASSFGKNTIYF TGTGCCAGCAGCTTTGGAAAAAACACCATATATTTT
TRBJ2-2 TRBV20-1 - - CSARSTGELFF TGCAGTGCTAGATCAACCGGGGAGCTGTTTTTT
TRBJ2-1 TRBV7-3 - - CASSLGAGDYNEQFF TGTGCCAGCAGCTTAGGGGCAGGGGACTACAATGAGCAGTTCTTC
TRBJ2-3 TRBV12-5 - TRBD1 CASGFGTGGYRDTQYF TGTGCTAGTGGTTTTGGGACAGGGGGGTATAGAGATACGCAGTATTTT
TRBJ1-2 TRBV5-6 - - CASSFESGNYGYTF TGTGCCAGCAGCTTCGAAAGCGGAAACTATGGCTACACCTTC
TRBJ1-4 TRBV18 - - CASSPGRGGEKLFF TGTGCCAGCTCACCGGGCAGGGGCGGCGAAAAACTGTTTTTT
TRBJ2-3 TRBV11-3 - - CASSPGLAAQDTQYF TGTGCCAGCAGCCCAGGACTCGCGGCGCAAGATACGCAGTATTTT
TRBJ1-4 TRBV5-5 - - CASSFYPVATNEKLFF TGTGCCAGCAGCTTCTATCCCGTTGCAACTAATGAAAAACTGTTTTTT
TRBJ1-5 TRBV10-1 - - CASSESRGGRPNQPQHF TGCGCCAGCAGTGAATCCCGGGGGGGGAGGCCCAATCAGCCCCAGCATTTT
TRBJ2-7 TRBV7-6 few - CASSSWGQSYEQYF TGTGCCAGCAGCTCCTGGGGCCAGTCCTACGAGCAGTACTTC
TRBJ1-2 TRBV7-9 - TRBD1 CASSISQTGENYGYTF TGTGCCAGCAGCATAAGTCAGACAGGGGAAAACTATGGCTACACCTTC
TRBJ2-2 TRBV27 - - CASSGRAGRIPGELFF TGTGCCAGCAGTGGGCGCGCTGGCCGGATCCCCGGGGAGCTGTTTTTT
TRBJ2-1 TRBV19 - TRBD2 CASSGRAPYNEQFF TGTGCCAGTAGCGGGAGGGCCCCCTACAATGAGCAGTTCTTC
TRBJ1-1 TRBV27 - - CASSLWGGKTEAFF TGTGCCAGCAGTTTATGGGGGGGCAAGACTGAAGCTTTCTTT
TRBJ1-1 TRBV19 once - CASSIVVKGTEAFF TGTGCCAGTAGTATAGTTGTAAAGGGGACTGAAGCTTTCTTT
TRBJ1-3 TRBV5-1 - TRBD1 CASSLGGQHSGNTIYF TGCGCCAGCAGCTTGGGGGGACAGCACTCTGGAAACACCATATATTTT
TRBJ2-5 TRBV28 - - CASRGTLYQETQYF TGTGCCAGCAGAGGGACTCTGTACCAAGAGACCCAGTACTTC